This record concerns one TCR beta chain sequence. The sample comes from a study of blood T cell repertoires in COVID-19. Study information: Italy, Spain and the United States were the sources of the convalescent and acute COVID-19 samples. Nucleic acid was either cDNA or gDNA, and it came from T cells, B-cell-depleted T cells, or PBMCs.

Trimming left V 5 bases short and J 5 bases short, with 9 bases between. CDR3 size: 13 residues. In the original analysis: How many nucleated cells were present was estimated from reference gene primer amplification. Measured with immunoSEQ multiplex PCR; TCRdb has only the in-frame clones, and not every one. That table furnishes V, J and clone size, whereas the DNA furnished D and trimming. Altogether almost 200,000 clones are present, about 85% being singletons, with the ten largest covering about 0.95%. This TCR derives from a man aged 55-75 years with COVID-19, enrolled during active disease. The chain has TRBV12-3 or TRBV12-4 and TRBJ2-2; TRBD2 might be the D (6 bases). Sequenced sample: peripheral blood. CDR3 coding DNA: TGTGCCAGCAGTGTACGGGGGACCGGGGAGCTGTTTTTT. This gives the protein CASSVRGTGELFF.